This T cell receptor (beta chain) is from a study of CXCR3-negative and CXCR3-positive naive CD8 T cells. Study-level background: Sequencing brought in around 140 million TRB reads altogether, and each library got about 1.5 +/- 0.3 million. Overall study findings and caveats: In CXCR3-positive naive cells, the TRB CDR3s were more hydrophobic than in CXCR3-negative naive cells. For memory CD8+ cells diversity was much lower, but both naive subsets had comparably high diversity. Naive CXCR3-positive and CXCR3-negative cells shared similar TRBV-TRBJ usage, unlike memory cells.

With regard to this clonotype: Its specificity is not known.

UMI-tagged TRB cDNA libraries were built via 5' RACE. TCRdb re-called the 5' RACE reads and shows each CDR3 protein once, DNA omitted. Its listing shows 100,000 to 150,000 distinct CDR3 sequences. Germline CDR1 and CDR2: PRHDT and FYEKMQ (reference sequence). The CDR3 extends over 19 amino acids. CD45RO-CCR7+CD27+CD95- was the phenotype of naive CD8+ T cells. This receptor was identified in a human donor in good health. Some clones in this sample may be carry-over from other donors' samples. The chain uses TRBV13 and TRBJ1-6; TCRdb reports TRBD1, a call that lacks DNA to check it against. Input material: naive CXCR3+ CD8+ T cells from blood. Documented subset: CD45RO-CCR7+CD27+CD95- naive CD8+ T cells expressing CXCR3 (TNR3+). The CDR3 sequence is CASSLAPAGTISEFNSLHF.